The 23 T cell receptor beta chains in this list originate from one sample, sequenced in a study of shared clonotypes between healthy human individuals. Libraries were prepared by immunoSEQ multiplex PCR; TCRdb keeps only in-frame clonotypes and omits some of them. The sample yields roughly 2,000,000 clones, 85% to 95% seen once. Naive CD8 cells lacked CD45RO, underwent positive selection for CCR7 and left out terminally differentiated effector memory CD45RA+ cells. The sample comprised naive CD8+ T cells from PBMCs. These receptors were taken from a man aged 18 to 29 in good health. Some clones in this sample may be carry-over from other donors' samples.

CDR3 DNA: TGCAGCGTTGTCCTAACAGGGATTGTAGGCTACACCTTC. Translation gives CSVVLTGIVGYTF. This chain joins TRBV29-1 and TRBJ1-2; a weak D match, TRBD1 (6 bases). V shed 4 bases and J shed 8 bases, with 17 bases lying between them. The CDR3 runs to 13 residues. Germline CDR1 and CDR2: SQVTM and ANQGSEA. Full variable domain (missing parts from reference TRBV29-1 and TRBJ1-2): SAVISQKPSRDICQRGTSLTIQCQVDSQVTMMFWYRQQPGQSLTLIATANQGSEATYESGFVIDKFPISRPNLTFSTLTVSNMSPEDSSIYLCSVVLTGIVGYTFGSGTRLTVV.

On this clone: Other DNA sequences of this sample code for an identical CDR3. This chain links TRBV27 with TRBJ1-2, with TRBD1 matching 7 bases. In germline, CDR1 is MNHEY, CDR2 SMNVEV (reference sequence). The CDR3 spans 13 residues. Trimming cost V 5 bases and J 2 bases; bases outside gene matches: 2. The CDR3 spells CASSLTGNYGYTF. In DNA, the CDR3 is TGTGCCAGCAGTCTGACAGGGAACTATGGCTACACCTTC.

The chain recombines TRBV18 with TRBJ2-7; 16 nucleotides agree with TRBD2. The CDR3 consists of 19 residues. Looked up from germline, CDR1 is KGHSH and CDR2 is LQKENI. V lost 3 bases to trimming and J lost 1 base; unmatched junction nucleotides: 9. CDR3 protein: CASSPPGLAGGRPSYEQYF. The CDR3 DNA reads TGTGCCAGCTCACCCCCGGGACTAGCGGGAGGGCGCCCTTCCTACGAGCAGTACTTC.

This chain links TRBV9 with TRBJ2-7, with 10 bases lining up with TRBD2. The CDR3 extends over 14 amino acids. The germline gives CDR1 SGDLS, CDR2 YYNGEE. Trimming took 3 bases from V and 2 from J; bases not matched to a gene: 2. CDR3 region: CASSATSGTYEQYF. CDR3 DNA sequence: TGTGCCAGCAGCGCCACTAGCGGGACCTACGAGCAGTACTTC. The complete variable domain, with remaining parts taken from reference TRBV9 and TRBJ2-7, reads DSGVTQTPKHLITATGQRVTLRCSPRSGDLSVYWYQQSLDQGLQFLIQYYNGEERAKGNILERFSAQQFPDLHSELNLSSLELGDSALYFCASSATSGTYEQYFGPGTRLTVT.

The chain employs TRBV6-1 and TRBJ2-7; no firm D call. Trimming removed 2 bases at V and 2 bases at J, with 4 bases between. The CDR3 runs to 12 residues. The V gene's germline CDR1 is MNHNS and CDR2 SASEGT. The CDR3: CASSEQPYEQYF. Written as DNA, the CDR3 is TGTGCCAGCAGTGAACAGCCCTACGAGCAGTACTTC.

This chain uses TRBV13 with TRBJ2-1; 9 bases match TRBD2. Germline V gives CDR1 PRHDT, CDR2 FYEKMQ (reference sequence). This CDR3 has 14 amino acids. V lost 1 base to trimming and J lost 8 bases; unmatched junction nucleotides: 3. The CDR3 reads CASSLVAGEDEQFF. The DNA of the CDR3 is TGTGCCAGCAGCTTAGTAGCGGGAGAGGATGAGCAGTTCTTC.

In its sample, this clone was seen once. The chain recombines TRBV27 with TRBJ1-2, with 7 bases that match TRBD1. V lost 6 bases, J lost 6 bases, and 10 bases stayed unmatched. CDR3 length: 14 amino acids. Looked up from germline, CDR1 is MNHEY and CDR2 is SMNVEV (reference sequence). CDR3 protein: CASSPTGESNGYTF. The CDR3 coding sequence is TGTGCCAGCAGCCCCACAGGGGAATCTAATGGCTACACCTTC.

This clone was found once. This chain links TRBV19 with TRBJ2-1; D unclear. CDR3 length: 13 amino acids. Trimming shortened V by 3 bases and J by 4 bases, and 7 bases separated the two germline ends. Germline assignment: CDR1 LNHDA and CDR2 SQIVND (reference sequence). Written as DNA, the CDR3 is TGTGCCAGTAGTATGAACTGGTACAATGAGCAGTTCTTC. This gives the protein CASSMNWYNEQFF.

The V and J genes are TRBV11-2 and TRBJ2-1; 15 bases are a match to TRBD2. The V and J ends lost 4 bases and 0 bases, in that order; junction bases with no gene match: 4. Germline V gives CDR1 SGHAT, CDR2 FQNNGV. The CDR3 spans 18 residues. The DNA of the CDR3 is TGTGCCAGCAGCTCCGGGGGACTAGCGGGAGGCTCCTACAATGAGCAGTTCTTC. Its protein is CASSSGGLAGGSYNEQFF.

The rearrangement joins TRBV11-3 to TRBJ1-1; unclear D gene. V lost 0 bases and J lost 3, with 17 bases in between. This CDR3 has 17 amino acids. From germline, CDR1 is SGHNT and CDR2 YENEEA. CDR3 residues: CASSLDHDWVQDTEAFF. In DNA, the CDR3 is TGTGCCAGCAGCTTAGATCACGACTGGGTTCAGGACACTGAAGCTTTCTTT.

The chain is built from TRBV12-5 and TRBJ2-5; 10 bases map to TRBD2. The germline CDR1 and CDR2 sequences are LGHNT and FRNRAP. This CDR3 has 19 amino acids. V lost 0 bases, J lost 4 bases, and 14 bases stayed unmatched. The DNA of the CDR3 is TGTGCTAGTGGTTTGGTACAGTGCAAGCGGGAGGGCCAGGTAGAGACCCAGTACTTC. This encodes CASGLVQCKREGQVETQYF.

This chain joins TRBV19 and TRBJ1-4, with D unclear. This CDR3 is 16 amino acids long. V lost 6 bases, J lost 0 bases, and 14 bases lay in between. CDR1 and CDR2 (germline): LNHDA, SQIVND (reference sequence). CDR3 sequence (DNA): TGTGCCAGTAGCCTGCGGATGGGAGCAACTAATGAAAAACTGTTTTTT. The encoded protein is CASSLRMGATNEKLFF.

CDR3 loop: CASSLSGVSYNEQFF. DNA for the CDR3: TGTGCCAGCAGCTTAAGCGGGGTTTCCTACAATGAGCAGTTCTTC. The J gene is TRBJ2-1, the V gene TRBV7-8, with 7 nucleotides matching TRBD2. This CDR3 spans 15 amino acids. Germline V gives CDR1 SGHVS, CDR2 FQNEAQ. With V trimmed by 2 bases and J by 1 base, 2 bases remained unmatched.

The chain is built from TRBV27 and TRBJ1-5; D might be TRBD1 (5 bases). In germline, CDR1 is MNHEY, CDR2 SMNVEV (reference sequence). V lost 1 base and J lost 12, with 13 bases in between. The CDR3 contains 13 residues. The CDR3 sequence: CASSLWAGSNQHF. The CDR3 nucleotides are TGTGCCAGCAGTTTATGGGCAGGGTCCAACCAGCATTTT.

J is TRBJ2-7 and V is TRBV29-1; TRBD1 matches 8 bases. CDR3 size: 16 residues. V lost 1 base and J lost 3; bases outside the gene matches: 11. Germline-derived CDR1 and CDR2 are SQVTM and ANQGSEA. CDR3 sequence reads: CSVEGSPGGLSYEQYF. The CDR3 DNA is TGCAGCGTTGAAGGTTCCCCAGGGGGCTTGAGCTACGAGCAGTACTTC.

Concerning this clone: At the DNA level, this CDR3 is encoded by other sequences in the same sample as well. V usage is TRBV7-9 and J usage is TRBJ2-7; 8 nucleotides align to TRBD1. From germline, CDR1 is SEHNR and CDR2 FQNEAQ (reference sequence). The CDR3 runs 14 residues. V lost 4 bases, J lost 2 bases, and 4 bases stayed unmatched. CDR3 sequence (DNA): TGTGCCAGCAGCTCCGGACAGGGAGCCTACGAGCAGTACTTC. Its protein is CASSSGQGAYEQYF.

This chain joins TRBV19 and TRBJ2-3, with D uncertain. V lost 2 bases, J lost 3 bases, and 12 bases lay in between. CDR1 is LNHDA and CDR2 is SQIVND in the germline V gene (reference sequence). This CDR3 has 15 residues. The CDR3 nucleotides read TGTGCCAGTAGTATAACGCGGCTACGTACAGATACGCAGTATTTT. It is translated as CASSITRLRTDTQYF. Filled out from reference TRBV19 and TRBJ2-3, the complete variable domain reads DGGITQSPKYLFRKEGQNVTLSCEQNLNHDAMYWYRQDPGQGLRLIYYSQIVNDFQKGDIAEGYSVSREKKESFPLTVTSAQKNPTAFYLCASSITRLRTDTQYFGPGTRLTVL.

The V gene is TRBV4-2, the J gene TRBJ2-5, with D unclear. The germline gives CDR1 LGHNA, CDR2 YNFKEQ. The V end lost 0 bases, the J end lost 5 bases, and 10 bases lay between the germline ends. CDR3 size: 14 residues. The CDR3 is CASSQDRQRETQYF. The CDR3 nucleotides read TGTGCCAGCAGCCAAGATCGTCAAAGGGAGACCCAGTACTTC.

The gene calls are TRBV7-9 and TRBJ2-3; a weak D match, TRBD1 (5 bases). From germline, CDR1 is SEHNR and CDR2 FQNEAQ (reference sequence). Trimming cost V 8 bases and J 6 bases, with 15 bases left between them. The CDR3 has 13 residues. As DNA, the CDR3 is TGTGCCAGCCATATACAGGAGTCGGATACGCAGTATTTT. It specifies CASHIQESDTQYF.

The chain links TRBV4-1 to TRBJ1-5, with D possibly TRBD1 on 5 matching bases. V shed 4 bases and J shed 2 bases, with 12 bases lying between them. CDR1 MGHRA and CDR2 YSYEKL come from the germline V gene. CDR3 length: 15 amino acids. In nucleotides, the CDR3 is TGCGCCAGCAGCCCGCAGGGAATTGGCAATCAGCCCCAGCATTTT. Residues: CASSPQGIGNQPQHF.

The chain combines TRBV2 with TRBJ1-3; the match to TRBD1 covers 9 bases. The CDR3 runs 15 residues. Trimming took 8 bases from V and 2 from J; bases not matched to a gene: 7. CDR1 and CDR2 from the germline V gene are SNHLY and FYNNEI. The CDR3 protein is CASQDRGVPGNTIYF. DNA for the CDR3: TGTGCCAGCCAGGACAGGGGCGTTCCTGGAAACACCATATATTTT.

The chain employs TRBV27 and TRBJ2-3; 12 bases match TRBD1. J gave up 2 bases and V 7 bases, and 1 base lay outside the gene matches. Germline V CDR1 and CDR2: MNHEY, SMNVEV (reference sequence). The length of the CDR3 is 14 residues. Here the CDR3 DNA reads TGTGCCAGCATGGGACAGGGGGCCACAGATACGCAGTATTTT. Translating gives CASMGQGATDTQYF.

This clone was counted a single time. The chain has TRBV9 and TRBJ1-1; 7 nucleotides align to TRBD1. CDR3 length: 15 residues. The J segment lost 0 bases and the V segment lost 3 bases, leaving 5 bases of the junction unmatched. Germline assignment: CDR1 SGDLS and CDR2 YYNGEE. The CDR3 nucleotides are TGTGCCAGCAGCGGCCAGGACAGGATGAACACTGAAGCTTTCTTT. Translated, it gives CASSGQDRMNTEAFF.